This TCR beta chain was captured in a study of shared clonotypes between healthy human individuals. Germline V lookup: CDR1 SGHNT, CDR2 YENEEA. V shed 6 bases and J 7 bases; nucleotides not matched to a gene: 3. The CDR3 totals 13 residues. General observations from the study: Generation of non-shared clonotypes was less probable than generation of clonotypes shared by all four donors.

Every immunoSEQ plate was one replicate of a subset's evenly spread DNA. Clones were sequenced by immunoSEQ multiplex PCR, and TCRdb holds only the in-frame ones, with some missing. This sample has 2 million to 3 million clones, with around nine tenths found just once. In regard to this clone: Its antigen is unknown. The sample holds other DNA sequences that translate to the same CDR3.

This sequence originates from a man between 18 and 29 years old in good health. The V gene is TRBV11-3, the J gene TRBJ2-1; 10 bases match TRBD2. What was sequenced was naive CD4+ T cells sorted from blood. Noted subset: CD45RA+ positively selected. CDR3 residues: CASSLSGGNEQFF. The CDR3 nucleotides read TGTGCCAGCAGTCTTAGCGGGGGGAATGAGCAGTTCTTC.